This is a list of T cell receptor beta chains from one sample in a study of T cells in Graves' hyperthyroidism and ophthalmopathy. Each CDR3 protein is one row after TCRdb ran MiXCR on the multiplex PCR reads. The sample holds about 700,000 distinct CDR3 sequences; just under 45% are singletons and the top ten take less than 9%. Sequencing was carried out using peripheral blood or thyroid tissue (not recorded which). These TCRs come from an adult man with Graves' disease, either hyperthyroidism or ophthalmopathy (not recorded which). CDR3s leave out the opening cysteine and the closing phenylalanine or tryptophan. A D gene is named only where the DNA matches it firmly. Size values are once, few and many counts, or a class for expanded clones, and some rows have none.

>TRBV6-6|TRBJ1-2|-|-
ASSEGSGTYGYT
>TRBV7-9|TRBJ1-6|-|-
ASSQDGGRNSPLH
>TRBV10-3|TRBJ2-1|-|-
ASSPDLSSYNEQF
>TRBV29-1|TRBJ2-5|-|TRBD2
SAGTSGKETQY
>TRBV20-1|TRBJ1-2|few|-
SALRGANYGYT
>TRBV9|TRBJ2-7|-|TRBD1
ASSAGTGTGATEQY
>TRBV9|TRBJ2-2|-|-
ASSLGVYTGELF
>TRBV7-2|TRBJ2-6|-|-
ASSLDAYSGANVLT
>TRBV29-1|TRBJ1-4|-|-
SVEDREREKLF
>TRBV5-1|TRBJ2-7|few|-
ASSFNLVFREQY
>TRBV15|TRBJ1-4|many|-
ATSRDLGRASEKLF
>TRBV10-3|TRBJ1-4|-|-
AISAFLDPTNEKLF
>TRBV7-3|TRBJ2-5|-|TRBD2
ASSLSGRASETQY
>TRBV29-1|TRBJ1-4|few|-
SLVWGRDEKLF
>TRBV15|TRBJ2-2|-|-
ATSEDRRYTGELF
>TRBV5-1|TRBJ2-5|-|-
ASSLPGTRETQY
>TRBV7-9|TRBJ1-2|few|-
ASSSQGNNGYT
>TRBV6-5|TRBJ1-4|-|-
ASREGTAATNEKLF
>TRBV2|TRBJ1-2|few|-
ASRRQLDDGYT
>TRBV25-1|TRBJ1-6|-|-
ASSDIGRIYSPLH
>TRBV2|TRBJ1-1|many|TRBD1
AGNRDRNTEAF
>TRBV15|TRBJ1-3|many|-
ATSSGQPGNTIY
>TRBV7-8|TRBJ2-7|many|TRBD2
ASSLQTSGSSYEQY
>TRBV9|TRBJ1-1|many|TRBD1
ASSPSTGGYTEAF
>TRBV27|TRBJ2-6|-|TRBD1
ASSARDSSSGANVLT
>TRBV20-1|TRBJ2-7|-|TRBD2
SARDKETSGVTYEQY
>TRBV20-1|TRBJ1-1|few|-
SAIPSLTGNTEAF
>TRBV30|TRBJ2-5|few|-
AWGDGFQETQY
>TRBV10-3|TRBJ1-1|many|-
AIEGQGDTEAF
>TRBV29-1|TRBJ2-6|-|-
SVGGGSGANVLT
>TRBV4-1|TRBJ1-6|many|-
ASSQDRRSPLH
>TRBV7-9|TRBJ2-7|few|TRBD2
ASSMGLATGTYEQY
>TRBV27|TRBJ1-2|-|-
ASSSTEDYGYT
>TRBV10-3|TRBJ1-3|-|-
ATREGSGASSSGNTIY
>TRBV7-8|TRBJ1-3|few|TRBD1
ASSRWTGGTGNTIY